What follows are 29 T cell receptor beta chains derived from one specimen sequenced in a study of post-analysis software for immune sequencing data. No antigen has been identified for these receptors. Study-wide results and limits: Roughly five TRBV segments occurring more often in patients than controls included TRBV5-6, TRBV5-1 and TRBV20-1.

Unique molecular identifiers tagged the TCR beta cDNA libraries. One entry per CDR3 protein, called by TCRdb with MiXCR from the PCR reads. The repertoire holds about 770,000 distinct CDR3 sequences, with roughly 46% as singletons. Specimen: blood. These receptor sequences come from a girl aged 10-17 years with multiple sclerosis.

This chain uses TRBV20-1 with TRBJ2-4; 10 nucleotides match TRBD2. The J call may be incorrect, as the DNA end agrees better with TRBJ2-7. The CDR3 has 13 residues. Germline V gene data show CDR1 as DFQATT and CDR2 as SNEGSKA (reference sequence). The CDR3: CSARQREGYEQYF. The CDR3 coding sequence is TGCAGTGCTAGGCAGCGGGAGGGATACGAGCAGTACTTC.

This clonotype was observed a few times. Written as DNA, the CDR3 is TGCAGCGTTGAAGATGCGACCGCTGAGAGCTCCTACAATGAGCAGTTCTTC. This encodes CSVEDATAESSYNEQFF. V gene TRBV29-1 combines with J gene TRBJ2-1, with D unclear. Germline V CDR1 and CDR2: SQVTM, ANQGSEA. V lost 0 bases and J lost 0, with 15 bases in between. The CDR3 has 17 amino acids.

This clonotype has only a few counts. The rearrangement uses TRBV15 and TRBJ2-7, with TRBD1 identical over 8 bases. The length of the CDR3 is 14 residues. Germline V gene lookup returns CDR1 LNHNV and CDR2 YYDKDF (reference sequence). With V trimmed by 3 bases and J by 4 bases, 5 bases remained unmatched. CDR3 coding DNA: TGTGCCACCAGCAGTCGGTGGGACAGGTACGAGCAGTACTTC. Translation gives CATSSRWDRYEQYF.

This clonotype was observed a single time. This sequence joins TRBV25-1 and TRBJ2-5; 8 nucleotides agree with TRBD1. Germline V lookup: CDR1 MGHDK, CDR2 SYGVNS. J was trimmed by 5 bases and V by 4 bases; bases with no gene match: 6. The CDR3 runs to 14 residues. CDR3 amino acids: CASSGSGGAETQYF. CDR3 bases: TGTGCCAGCAGTGGTTCAGGGGGCGCGGAGACCCAGTACTTC.

The genes are TRBV13 and TRBJ1-1; D is possibly TRBD1 (5 bases). This CDR3 spans 14 amino acids. Trimming took off 3 bases at V and 3 bases at J, with 11 bases between the two ends. The germline CDR1 and CDR2 sequences are PRHDT and FYEKMQ (reference sequence). The CDR3 loop reads CASSFGLGDTEAFF. The CDR3 DNA reads TGTGCCAGCAGCTTCGGGCTAGGGGACACTGAAGCTTTCTTT.

Note on this clonotype: Mismatch with germline at one junction end may stem from a read error. This chain joins TRBV28 and TRBJ1-1; maybe TRBD1 (5 bases). CDR1 is MDHEN, CDR2 SYDVKM, per germline. This CDR3 is built from 17 residues. CDR3 nucleotides: TGTGCCAGCAGTATATGGGCGGGGGTCGGTTTAGGCACTGAAGCTTTCTTT. It codes for CASSIWAGVGLGTEAFF.

The genes are TRBV6-1 and TRBJ1-2; 10 nucleotides match TRBD1. Germline CDR1 reads MNHNS; CDR2 reads SASEGT. The J segment lost 7 bases and the V segment lost 3 bases, leaving 5 bases of the junction unmatched. The CDR3 is made up of 14 amino acids. The CDR3 is CASSDTRDRGGYTF. The CDR3 DNA is TGTGCCAGCAGTGACACCCGGGACAGGGGTGGCTACACCTTC.

This clonotype turned up a few times. The chain is built from TRBV6-1 and TRBJ2-7; 7 bases map to TRBD1. V was pared by 2 bases and J by 0 bases, with 4 bases of the junction left unmatched. The CDR3 is 15 amino acids. CDR1 and CDR2 (germline): MNHNS, SASEGT. The chain's CDR3 is CASSERDSISYEQYF. The CDR3 DNA sequence: TGTGCCAGCAGTGAACGGGACAGTATCTCCTACGAGCAGTACTTC.

The table lists this clonotype with a few counts. The chain couples TRBV4-2 to TRBJ2-5; TRBD2 matches 9 bases. CDR3 size: 17 residues. CDR1 and CDR2 from the germline V gene are LGHNA and YNFKEQ. The J segment lost 5 bases and the V segment lost 0 bases, leaving 10 bases of the junction unmatched. The CDR3 sequence: CASSQDGGVAGEETQYF. The CDR3 DNA is TGTGCCAGCAGCCAAGATGGCGGAGTAGCGGGAGAGGAGACCCAGTACTTC.

The rearrangement uses TRBV21-1 and TRBJ2-4; the listed D gene, TRBD1, was not tested against the DNA. TRBV21-1 is noted as a pseudogene. The CDR3 spans 16 residues. The CDR3 region has the DNA TGTGCCAGCAGCAAACAGGGGGACAGGGGATCAAACATTCAGTACTTC. This sequence encodes CASSKQGDRGSNIQYF.

This clonotype was seen once. The genes are TRBV24-1 and TRBJ2-1; D might be TRBD2 (6 bases). V was pared by 4 bases and J by 9 bases, with 15 bases between. Per the germline V gene, CDR1 is KGHDR and CDR2 is SFDVKD. The CDR3 totals 14 residues. The CDR3 is CATSEGGKGTEQFF. DNA of the CDR3: TGTGCCACCAGTGAGGGAGGAAAAGGGACTGAGCAGTTCTTC.

This sequence joins TRBV10-2 and TRBJ2-1, with D unresolved. CDR3 size: 14 residues. The ends were cut back, 2 bases at V and 2 bases at J, with 7 bases in the middle. CDR1 is WSHSY, CDR2 SAAADI, per germline. The CDR3 sequence: CASSESLAYNEQFF. In DNA, the CDR3 is TGCGCCAGCAGTGAGAGTCTAGCCTACAATGAGCAGTTCTTC.

V gene TRBV20-1 combines with J gene TRBJ2-7, with 7 bases that match TRBD2. After removal of 0 bases from V and 2 bases from J, the junction contained 4 bases not matched to a gene. CDR1 is DFQATT and CDR2 is SNEGSKA in the germline V gene (reference sequence). The CDR3 loop spans 14 amino acids. The CDR3 sequence: CSAREVAGAYEQYF. The DNA for the CDR3 is TGCAGTGCTAGAGAAGTGGCGGGGGCCTACGAGCAGTACTTC.

The V call is TRBV21-1, the J call TRBJ2-7; the table's D call TRBD1 went unverified against the DNA. TRBJ2-5 explains the end of the DNA better; the J call may be wrong. TRBV21-1 is classified as a pseudogene. The length of the CDR3 is 15 residues. The CDR3 sequence is CASSKVGDRGQTQYF. In DNA form, the CDR3 reads TGTGCCAGCAGCAAAGTGGGGGACAGGGGACAGACCCAGTACTTC.

The chain carries TRBV20-1 and TRBJ2-5; D remains ambiguous. The end of the DNA is better explained by TRBJ2-7, so the J call may be wrong. Germline CDR1 reads DFQATT; CDR2 reads SNEGSKA (reference sequence). This CDR3 is built from 14 residues. Here the CDR3 DNA reads TGCAGTGCTAGAGCAAGTCAGGAGCCATACGAGCAGTACTTC. It translates to CSARASQEPYEQYF.

The chain employs TRBV9 and TRBJ1-1; TRBD1 is a possible D gene (5 bases). The length of the CDR3 is 14 residues. Trimming cost V 4 bases and J 0 bases, with 10 bases left between them. CDR1 and CDR2 (germline): SGDLS, YYNGEE. CDR3 sequence (DNA): TGTGCCAGCAGCTTCGTGACAGTGAACACTGAAGCTTTCTTT. Protein: CASSFVTVNTEAFF.

The CDR3 here is CASSVGVLNTEAFF. The CDR3 nucleotides read TGTGCCAGCAGCGTAGGAGTCTTGAACACTGAAGCTTTCTTT. The chain couples TRBV9 to TRBJ1-1; D is undetermined. The CDR3 is 14 residues long. Germline-derived CDR1 and CDR2 are SGDLS and YYNGEE. V was trimmed by 0 bases and J by 0 bases, leaving 6 bases between them.

The chain employs TRBV7-8 and TRBJ2-1; 9 positions agree with TRBD1. Germline CDR1 and CDR2: SGHVS and FQNEAQ. This CDR3 has 15 amino acids. V lost 5 bases and J lost 2; bases outside the gene matches: 4. Here the CDR3 reads CASSPRQGAYNEQFF. As DNA, the CDR3 is TGTGCCAGCAGCCCCCGACAGGGGGCCTACAATGAGCAGTTCTTC. The full variable domain, completed using reference TRBV7-8 and TRBJ2-1, is GAGVSQSPRYKVAKRGQDVALRCDPISGHVSLFWYQQALGQGPEFLTYFQNEAQLDKSGLPSDRFFAERPEGSVSTLKIQRTQQEDSAVYLCASSPRQGAYNEQFFGPGTRLTVL.

V gene TRBV7-2 combines with J gene TRBJ2-4; TRBD2 agrees at 9 bases. The DNA matches TRBJ2-7 better at its end, which makes the J call doubtful. CDR1 SGHTA and CDR2 FQGNSA come from the germline V gene. This CDR3 contains 16 residues. CDR3 DNA sequence: TGTGCCAGCAGCTTAGCGCCTAGCGGGGATCCCTACGAGCAGTACTTC. This translates into CASSLAPSGDPYEQYF.

The rearrangement uses TRBV20-1 and TRBJ2-2, with D possibly being TRBD2 (6 bases). Germline CDR1 and CDR2: DFQATT and SNEGSKA (reference sequence). The CDR3 contains 13 residues. The V end lost 6 bases, the J end lost 6 bases, and 14 bases lay between the germline ends. The CDR3 is CSAGGSEAGELFF. CDR3 sequence (DNA): TGCAGTGCGGGGGGAAGTGAGGCCGGGGAGCTGTTTTTT.

This clonotype was observed a few times. The chain joins TRBV15 to TRBJ1-1, with D perhaps TRBD1 (6 bases). CDR1 is LNHNV and CDR2 is YYDKDF in the germline V gene (reference sequence). Trimming took 1 base from V and 6 from J, leaving 27 bases between them. The length of the CDR3 is 19 residues. As DNA, the CDR3 is TGTGCCACCAGCAGAGGGGGTGCGCGGGGGCGCAAGGAAGGCCCTGAAGCTTTCTTT. It encodes CATSRGGARGRKEGPEAFF.

The chain combines TRBV6-6 with TRBJ2-3; 7 bases fit TRBD1. The length of the CDR3 is 17 residues. The junction had 9 bases not matched to a gene; V was cut back by 0 bases and J by 3 bases. Germline V gene sequence: CDR1 MNHNY, CDR2 SVGAGI (reference sequence). In nucleotides, the CDR3 is TGTGCCAGCAGTTACTCGGGACAGCTCATGGGTACAGATACGCAGTATTTT. This codes for CASSYSGQLMGTDTQYF.

The CDR3 region is CASRKTGERSPLHF. The CDR3, as DNA: TGTGCCAGCAGGAAGACAGGGGAACGATCACCCCTCCACTTT. V gene TRBV12-3 or TRBV12-4 combines with J gene TRBJ1-6; 8 nucleotides line up with TRBD1. Trimming took 6 bases from V and 10 from J; bases not matched to a gene: 8. This CDR3 is 14 amino acids long.

This rearrangement joins TRBV12-3 or TRBV12-4 to TRBJ2-4, with a tentative D call TRBD2 (7 bases). Between the trimmed V and J ends, which lost 6 bases and 3 bases, there was a span of 24 bases. The CDR3 sequence is 18 residues long. CDR3 region: CASSLRDYRVIDKNIQYF. In DNA, the CDR3 is TGTGCCAGCAGCTTAAGGGACTACAGGGTCATCGACAAAAACATTCAGTACTTC.

This clonotype was seen only a few times. The V and J genes are TRBV27 and TRBJ2-3, with D hard to call. CDR3 length equals 14 residues. Deletions cut 7 bases from V and 2 bases from J, with 13 bases between. In germline, CDR1 is MNHEY, CDR2 SMNVEV (reference sequence). The CDR3 here is CASMGGTSTDTQYF. The CDR3 DNA is TGTGCCAGCATGGGTGGCACCTCCACAGATACGCAGTATTTT.

This clonotype was counted only a few times. The gene calls are TRBV29-1 and TRBJ2-1; 10 nucleotides line up with TRBD1. Trimming at V came to 3 bases and at J to 8 bases, leaving 4 bases not matched to a gene. The CDR3 loop spans 13 amino acids. Germline-derived CDR1 and CDR2 are SQVTM and ANQGSEA. This CDR3 is CSVEGQGIDEQFF. Here the CDR3 DNA reads TGCAGCGTTGAGGGACAGGGGATTGATGAGCAGTTCTTC.

This sequence joins TRBV2 and TRBJ2-6, with TRBD2 as a possible D gene (5 bases). Germline V gives CDR1 SNHLY, CDR2 FYNNEI. There are 15 residues in the CDR3. The V end lost 6 bases, the J end lost 0 bases, and 9 bases lay between the germline ends. The CDR3 DNA follows: TGTGCCAGCAGCCCGGGAAACTCTGGGGCCAACGTCCTGACTTTC. As protein: CASSPGNSGANVLTF. The variable domain in full, completed from reference TRBV2 and TRBJ2-6, reads EPEVTQTPSHQVTQMGQEVILRCVPISNHLYFYWYRQILGQKVEFLVSFYNNEISEKSEIFDDQFSVERPDGSNFTLKIRSTKLEDSAMYFCASSPGNSGANVLTFGAGSRLTVL.

This rearrangement joins TRBV7-3 to TRBJ2-1; perhaps TRBD2 as D (6 bases). Germline V lookup: CDR1 SGHTA, CDR2 FQGTGA. The CDR3 covers 14 residues. The V and J ends lost 0 bases and 6 bases respectively, with 9 bases between them. CDR3 amino acids: CASSLTSGPNEQFF. CDR3 nucleotide sequence: TGTGCCAGCAGCTTAACTAGCGGACCCAATGAGCAGTTCTTC.

The rearrangement joins TRBV6-5 to TRBJ2-2; the D is unclear. The CDR3 runs 13 residues. CDR1 MNHEY and CDR2 SVGAGI come from the germline V gene. V lost 2 bases, J lost 5 bases, and 6 bases lay in between. The DNA of the CDR3 is TGTGCCAGCAGTTACGCATCGACCGGGGAGCTGTTTTTT. Its translation: CASSYASTGELFF.